This T cell receptor beta chain was profiled in a study of cytomegalovirus exposure and HLA in healthy donors. Here immunoSEQ multiplex PCR was the method, and the copy in TCRdb shows in-frame clones only, minus some. The repertoire holds about 82,000 clones, with 95% as singletons. CDR3 size: 15 residues. The germline V gene encodes CDR1 MNHEY and CDR2 SVGAGI. Sequencing used PBMCs. The chain carries TRBV6-5 and TRBJ1-1, with 7 bases that match TRBD1. The TCR sequence derives from a woman between 18 and 29 years old in good health and CMV-seronegative. CDR3 nucleotide sequence: TGTCCCAAGTCAAAACCGGGACAGTTGAACACTGAAGCTTTCTTT. Translating gives CPKSKPGQLNTEAFF.